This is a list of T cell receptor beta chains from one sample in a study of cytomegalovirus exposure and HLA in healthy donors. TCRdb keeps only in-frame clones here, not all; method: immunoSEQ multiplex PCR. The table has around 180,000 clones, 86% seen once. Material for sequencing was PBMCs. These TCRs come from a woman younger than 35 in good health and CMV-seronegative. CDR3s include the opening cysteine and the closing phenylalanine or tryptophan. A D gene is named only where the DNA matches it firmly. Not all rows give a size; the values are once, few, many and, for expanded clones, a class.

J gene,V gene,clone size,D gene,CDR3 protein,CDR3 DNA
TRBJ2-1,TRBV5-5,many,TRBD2,CASSNGLVSYNEQFF,TGTGCCAGCAGCAACGGACTAGTCTCCTACAATGAGCAGTTCTTC
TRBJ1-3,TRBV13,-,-,CASSKSGHYSGNTIYF,TGTGCCAGCAGCAAATCGGGACACTACTCTGGAAACACCATATATTTT
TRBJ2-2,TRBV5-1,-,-,CASSSGSGELFF,TGCGCCAGCAGCTCAGGGTCCGGGGAGCTGTTTTTT
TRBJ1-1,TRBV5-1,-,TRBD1,CASSPGQGGTGATEAFF,TGCGCCAGCAGCCCCGGACAGGGAGGCACAGGGGCAACTGAAGCTTTCTTT
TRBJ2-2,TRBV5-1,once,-,CASSLMPGLPNTGELFF,TGCGCCAGCAGCCTGATGCCGGGACTCCCGAACACCGGGGAGCTGTTTTTT
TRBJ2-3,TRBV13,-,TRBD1,CASSLRGTGAVVGTDTQYF,TGTGCCAGCAGCTTACGTGGGACAGGGGCGGTAGTGGGCACAGATACGCAGTATTTT
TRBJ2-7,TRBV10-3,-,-,CAITSGHSGDEQYF,TGTGCCATCACCTCCGGTCACTCCGGGGACGAGCAGTACTTC
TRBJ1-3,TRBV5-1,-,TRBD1,CASSQETGWGNTIYF,TGCGCCAGCAGCCAGGAGACAGGGTGGGGAAACACCATATATTTT
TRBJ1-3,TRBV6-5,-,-,CASRGSGNTIYF,TGTGCCAGCAGGGGCTCGGGAAACACCATATATTTT
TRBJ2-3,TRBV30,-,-,CAWSGQPTDTQYF,TGTGCCTGGAGTGGACAGCCCACAGATACGCAGTATTTT
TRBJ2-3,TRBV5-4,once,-,CASSTRGGADTQYF,TGTGCCAGCAGCACCAGAGGGGGGGCAGATACGCAGTATTTT
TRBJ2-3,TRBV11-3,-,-,CASSLESGHSGDTQYF,TGTGCCAGCAGCTTAGAGTCCGGTCACTCGGGAGATACGCAGTATTTT
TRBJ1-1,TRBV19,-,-,CASSFPPLLLTANTEAFF,TGTGCCAGTAGTTTCCCTCCACTATTGTTGACGGCGAACACTGAAGCTTTCTTT
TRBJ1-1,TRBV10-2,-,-,CASSDRNTEAFF,TGCGCCAGCAGTGACAGGAACACTGAAGCTTTCTTT
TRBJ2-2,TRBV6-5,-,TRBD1,CASSYGTGRRTGELFF,TGTGCCAGCAGTTACGGGACAGGGAGGAGGACCGGGGAGCTGTTTTTT
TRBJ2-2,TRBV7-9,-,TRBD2,CASSLGLAGKLTGELFF,TGTGCCAGCAGCTTAGGACTAGCGGGCAAGCTCACCGGGGAGCTGTTTTTT
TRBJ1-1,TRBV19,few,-,CASSIAGRAEAFF,TGTGCCAGTAGTATAGCCGGCAGGGCGGAAGCTTTCTTT
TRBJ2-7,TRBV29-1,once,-,CSVARDWNLRGEQYF,TGCAGCGTAGCTCGGGACTGGAACCTTCGCGGCGAGCAGTACTTC
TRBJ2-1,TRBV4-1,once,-,CASSQGLESHLYNEQFF,TGCGCCAGCAGCCAAGGGTTAGAGTCCCACCTCTACAATGAGCAGTTCTTC
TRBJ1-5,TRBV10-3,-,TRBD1,CAISDLQGASQPQHF,TGTGCCATCAGTGACCTACAGGGGGCGAGTCAGCCCCAGCATTTT
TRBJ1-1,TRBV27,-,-,CASRRGAEAFF,TGTGCCAGCCGCCGGGGGGCTGAAGCTTTCTTT
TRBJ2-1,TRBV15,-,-,CATSRDPPGDEQFF,TGTGCCACCAGCAGAGATCCCCCGGGTGACGAGCAGTTCTTC
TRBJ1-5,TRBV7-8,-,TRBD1,CASSSPGTAPNQPQHF,TGTGCCAGCAGCTCCCCAGGGACAGCCCCCAATCAGCCCCAGCATTTT
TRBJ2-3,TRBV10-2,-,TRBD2,CASSEPTSGRAADTQYF,TGCGCCAGCAGTGAACCCACTAGCGGGAGGGCAGCAGATACGCAGTATTTT
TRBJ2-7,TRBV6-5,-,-,CASSYFEGRTYEQYF,TGTGCCAGCAGTTACTTCGAGGGTCGAACCTACGAGCAGTACTTC
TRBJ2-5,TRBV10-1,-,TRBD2,CASGGLAQETQYF,TGCGCCAGCGGGGGACTAGCCCAAGAGACCCAGTACTTC
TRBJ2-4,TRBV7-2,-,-,CASSPGGTKNIQYF,TGTGCCAGCAGCCCCGGGGGTACCAAAAACATTCAGTACTTC
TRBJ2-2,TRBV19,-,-,CASGGGAFTGELFF,TGTGCCAGTGGTGGGGGCGCGTTCACCGGGGAGCTGTTTTTT
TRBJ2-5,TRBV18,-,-,CASSSRSQETQYF,TGTGCCAGCTCAAGTAGGAGTCAAGAGACCCAGTACTTC
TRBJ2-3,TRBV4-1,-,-,CASSPTLVVDTQYF,TGCGCCAGCAGCCCCACCTTAGTGGTTGATACGCAGTATTTT
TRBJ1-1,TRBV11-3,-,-,CASSLAMNTEAFF,TGTGCCAGCAGCTTAGCAATGAACACTGAAGCTTTCTTT
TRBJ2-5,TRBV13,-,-,CASSLGVPGTQYF,TGTGCCAGCAGCTTAGGAGTGCCCGGGACCCAGTACTTC
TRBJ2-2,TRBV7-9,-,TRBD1,CASSLVATGITGELFF,TGTGCCAGCAGCTTAGTGGCGACAGGGATCACCGGGGAGCTGTTTTTT
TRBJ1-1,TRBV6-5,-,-,CASTRVADTEAFF,TGTGCCAGCACGCGGGTTGCGGACACTGAAGCTTTCTTT
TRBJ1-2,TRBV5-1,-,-,CASSSGGLGFYGYTF,TGCGCCAGCAGCTCAGGTGGCCTGGGCTTCTATGGCTACACCTTC
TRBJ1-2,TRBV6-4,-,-,CASSDSNRGRINYGYTF,TGTGCCAGCAGTGACTCGAATAGAGGGCGGATTAACTATGGCTACACCTTC
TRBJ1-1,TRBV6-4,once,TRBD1,CASRGQGKGTEAFF,TGTGCCAGCAGAGGACAGGGGAAAGGGACTGAAGCTTTCTTT
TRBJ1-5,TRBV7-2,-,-,CASSFGGGQPQHF,TGTGCCAGCAGCTTTGGGGGCGGTCAGCCCCAGCATTTT
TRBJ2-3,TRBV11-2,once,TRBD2,CASSSSQLAGWSTDTQYF,TGTGCCAGCAGCTCTTCCCAGCTAGCGGGGTGGAGCACAGATACGCAGTATTTT
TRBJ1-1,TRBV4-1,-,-,CASSQVGGTEAFF,TGCGCCAGCAGCCAAGTGGGGGGCACTGAAGCTTTCTTT
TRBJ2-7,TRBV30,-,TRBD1,CAWSETGEQYF,TGTGCCTGGAGTGAGACAGGGGAGCAGTACTTC
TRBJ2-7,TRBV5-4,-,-,CASSPAGNSYEQYF,TGTGCCAGCAGCCCCGCGGGGAACTCCTACGAGCAGTACTTC
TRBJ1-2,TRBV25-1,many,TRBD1,CASSETGDYGYTF,TGTGCCAGCAGTGAAACAGGGGACTATGGCTACACCTTC
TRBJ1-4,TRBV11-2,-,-,CASSRRGLNEKLFF,TGTGCCAGCAGCCGGCGCGGCCTTAATGAAAAACTGTTTTTT
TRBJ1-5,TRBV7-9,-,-,CASSSPGGQMSNQPQHF,TGTGCCAGCAGCTCCCCCGGGGGGCAGATGAGCAATCAGCCCCAGCATTTT
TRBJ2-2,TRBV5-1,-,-,CASSPLSGPVTGELFF,TGCGCCAGCAGCCCTCTCAGCGGTCCGGTCACCGGGGAGCTGTTTTTT
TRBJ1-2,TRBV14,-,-,CASSQVLGDGYTF,TGTGCCAGCAGCCAAGTATTAGGGGATGGCTACACCTTC
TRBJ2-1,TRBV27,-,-,CASSWANEQFF,TGTGCCAGCAGTTGGGCCAATGAGCAGTTCTTC
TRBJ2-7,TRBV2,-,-,CASKVSVGGQYF,TGTGCCAGCAAAGTATCTGTGGGGGGGCAGTACTTC
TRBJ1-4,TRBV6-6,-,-,CASRDSGEREKLFF,TGTGCCAGCAGGGACTCCGGGGAGCGAGAAAAACTGTTTTTT
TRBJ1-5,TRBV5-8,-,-,CASSLVQGQPQHF,TGTGCCAGCAGCTTGGTTCAGGGTCAGCCCCAGCATTTT
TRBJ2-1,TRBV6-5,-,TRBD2,CASSYPGTSFNEQFF,TGTGCCAGCAGTTACCCCGGGACTAGCTTCAATGAGCAGTTCTTC
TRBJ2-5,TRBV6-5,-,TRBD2,CASSYAGGQETQYF,TGTGCCAGCAGTTACGCGGGGGGCCAAGAGACCCAGTACTTC
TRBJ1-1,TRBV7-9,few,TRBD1,CASSNRQGNTEAFF,TGTGCCAGCAGCAACCGACAGGGGAACACTGAAGCTTTCTTT